Presented here are 29 T cell receptor beta chains from one specimen sequenced in a study of beta chain features in type 1 diabetes. Expressed TCRB transcripts were sequenced, since all the RNA that had been isolated was reverse transcribed. Data came from immunoSEQ multiplex PCR; TCRdb stores just in-frame clones and leaves some out. The sample contains around 340,000 clones, around 20% of which appear only once. Input material: naive CD4+ T cells from blood. Receptor source: a woman in her late teens or twenties in good health.

The genes are TRBV6-1 and TRBJ2-5; D gene uncertain. Germline values: CDR1 MNHNS, CDR2 SASEGT. Between the trimmed V and J ends, which lost 4 bases and 5 bases, there was a span of 11 bases. This CDR3 has 13 amino acids. CDR3 bases: TGTGCCAGCAGTGGACCGCAGAGGGAGACCCAGTACTTC. Its protein product is CASSGPQRETQYF.

This sequence joins TRBV5-4 and TRBJ2-3; 7 bases map to TRBD2. The CDR3 extends over 15 amino acids. V trimming: 6 bases; J trimming: 2 bases; junction bases outside the gene matches: 9. Germline-derived CDR1 and CDR2 are SGHNT and YYREEE (reference sequence). CDR3 sequence reads: CASTRAGRHTDTQYF. The DNA of the CDR3 is TGTGCCAGCACCAGAGCGGGACGGCACACAGATACGCAGTATTTT.

The J gene is TRBJ2-1, the V gene TRBV9, with TRBD2 matching over 11 bases. This CDR3 region has 17 residues. V lost 4 bases and J lost 0; bases outside the gene matches: 6. Germline V CDR1 and CDR2: SGDLS, YYNGEE. Here the CDR3 DNA reads TGTGCCAGCAGCTTAAGACTAGCGGGGAGCTCCTACAATGAGCAGTTCTTC. Translation: CASSLRLAGSSYNEQFF. Complete variable domain (other parts from reference TRBV9 and TRBJ2-1): DSGVTQTPKHLITATGQRVTLRCSPRSGDLSVYWYQQSLDQGLQFLIQYYNGEERAKGNILERFSAQQFPDLHSELNLSSLELGDSALYFCASSLRLAGSSYNEQFFGPGTRLTVL.

The rearrangement links TRBV6-5 to TRBJ1-2, with D hard to call. CDR3 size: 11 residues. Germline-derived CDR1 and CDR2 are MNHEY and SVGAGI. Trimming pared 6 bases from V and 8 bases from J, leaving 10 bases between. The chain's CDR3 is CASRGGFGYTF. In DNA, the CDR3 is TGTGCCAGCAGGGGAGGATTCGGCTACACCTTC.

This clone was counted between two and nine times. CDR3 nucleotides: TGCAGCGGAGGGGGAGCCTCAGGCTACGAGCAGTACTTC. This translates into CSGGGASGYEQYF. V usage is TRBV29-1 and J usage is TRBJ2-7, with D possibly being TRBD1 (6 bases). Trimming took 7 bases from V and 3 from J, leaving 16 bases between them. Germline V gene sequence: CDR1 SQVTM, CDR2 ANQGSEA. The CDR3 length is 13 residues.

The chain couples TRBV30 to TRBJ2-1; possible D gene TRBD1, 6 bases. The CDR3 has 13 residues. V lost 0 bases, J lost 4 bases, and 7 bases lay in between. Germline V CDR1 and CDR2: GTSNPN, SVGIG (reference sequence). The CDR3 DNA is TGTGCCTGGAGTGTAGGGGGATACAATGAGCAGTTCTTC. Translating it yields CAWSVGGYNEQFF.

This clone was picked up a small number of times. Written as DNA, the CDR3 is TGCGCCAGCAGCGACCCCCGGGACTACTACGAGCAGTACTTC. Translation gives CASSDPRDYYEQYF. The chain is built from TRBV5-1 and TRBJ2-7; 7 bases match TRBD2. Germline V CDR1 and CDR2: SGHRS, YFSETQ. The CDR3 loop spans 14 amino acids. The V gene end was trimmed by 4 bases and the J gene end by 3 bases; junction bases not matched to a gene: 7.

V gene TRBV12-5 combines with J gene TRBJ2-5; weak D call: TRBD1 (5 bases). CDR1 LGHNT and CDR2 FRNRAP come from the germline V gene. Between the trimmed V and J ends, which lost 3 bases and 7 bases, there was a span of 12 bases. There are 13 residues in the CDR3. The CDR3 loop reads CASGFRLGATQYF. The CDR3 bases are TGTGCTAGTGGTTTCCGATTAGGGGCGACCCAGTACTTC.

This clone was found a few times. The same CDR3 can be traced to other DNA sequences in this sample. The chain combines TRBV15 with TRBJ1-4, with D perhaps TRBD1 (6 bases). V lost 0 bases and J 8 bases, leaving 10 bases between the germline ends. CDR1 is LNHNV and CDR2 is YYDKDF in the germline V gene (reference sequence). The CDR3 spans 14 residues. The CDR3 DNA reads TGTGCCACCAGCAGAGACAGGGGAAGAGAAAAACTGTTTTTT. Translated, it gives CATSRDRGREKLFF.

The chain employs TRBV18 and TRBJ2-5, with 9 positions matching TRBD1. Germline CDR1 reads KGHSH; CDR2 reads LQKENI. V trimming: 3 bases; J trimming: 5 bases; junction bases outside the gene matches: 7. The CDR3 extends over 15 amino acids. The CDR3 here is CASSPGQGSWETQYF. Written as DNA, the CDR3 is TGTGCCAGCTCACCGGGACAGGGAAGCTGGGAGACCCAGTACTTC.

This clone was detected only once. This chain links TRBV5-4 with TRBJ2-7, with 8 bases identical to TRBD1. The CDR3 length is 15 residues. The trim removed 3 bases at V and 5 bases at J, leaving 10 bases unmatched. Germline loops: CDR1 SGHNT, CDR2 YYREEE (reference sequence). The CDR3 loop reads CASSSDRGLGDEQYF. CDR3 DNA sequence: TGTGCCAGCAGCTCAGACAGGGGCCTTGGTGACGAGCAGTACTTC.

This clone occurred a few times. The rearrangement joins TRBV30 to TRBJ1-4, with D maybe TRBD1 (5 bases). This CDR3 contains 17 residues. Trimming stripped 0 bases from V and 3 bases from J, with 17 bases between. Germline CDR1 GTSNPN, CDR2 SVGIG (reference sequence). CDR3 DNA sequence: TGTGCCTGGAGTGTAGGATTTGAATTGGGGCCTAATGAAAAACTGTTTTTT. Encoded protein: CAWSVGFELGPNEKLFF.

This clone was detected a few times. CDR3 amino acids: CASSLVGGAGNEQFF. The CDR3 DNA reads TGCGCCAGCAGCTTGGTCGGGGGGGCAGGAAATGAGCAGTTCTTC. The chain recombines TRBV5-1 with TRBJ2-1; 8 positions agree with TRBD2. CDR1 SGHRS and CDR2 YFSETQ come from the germline V gene. The CDR3 sequence is 15 residues long. The trim removed 0 bases at V and 7 bases at J, leaving 6 bases unmatched.

This clone appeared a few times. The rearrangement uses TRBV18 and TRBJ2-7; D possibly corresponds to TRBD2 (5 bases). This CDR3 contains 15 residues. CDR1 and CDR2 (germline): KGHSH, LQKENI. Trimming removed 3 bases at V and 0 bases at J, with 12 bases between. This CDR3 is CASSPRGSPSYEQYF. In DNA form, the CDR3 reads TGTGCCAGCTCACCTAGAGGGTCCCCCTCCTACGAGCAGTACTTC.

The chain couples TRBV2 to TRBJ1-4, with D unclear. The length of the CDR3 is 14 residues. Trimming shortened V by 3 bases and J by 4 bases, and 9 bases separated the two germline ends. CDR1 and CDR2 from the germline V gene are SNHLY and FYNNEI. The chain's CDR3 is CASSDVSGNEKLFF. CDR3 DNA sequence: TGTGCCAGCAGTGATGTTTCCGGTAATGAAAAACTGTTTTTT.

The chain has TRBV4-2 and TRBJ1-2; 8 nucleotides agree with TRBD1. CDR3 length: 15 amino acids. J lost 7 bases, V lost 3 bases, and 10 bases had no gene match. The germline V gene has CDR1 LGHNA and CDR2 YNFKEQ. CDR3 loop: CASSQGHGQGSGYTF. The DNA for the CDR3 is TGTGCCAGCAGCCAGGGCCACGGACAGGGAAGTGGCTACACCTTC.

This clone was picked up a small number of times. The CDR3 sequence: CASSQDGRGGKTEAFF. Written as DNA, the CDR3 is TGCGCCAGCAGCCAAGATGGGAGGGGGGGGAAGACTGAAGCTTTCTTT. The genes are TRBV4-1 and TRBJ1-1; TRBD1 might be the D (6 bases). CDR1 and CDR2 from the germline V gene are MGHRA and YSYEKL. CDR3 length equals 16 residues. Trimming cost V 0 bases and J 5 bases, with 16 bases left between them.

The gene calls are TRBV7-2 and TRBJ2-3; maybe TRBD1 (5 bases). Trimming pared 1 base from V and 4 bases from J, leaving 6 bases between. CDR3 size: 13 residues. Germline-derived CDR1 and CDR2 are SGHTA and FQGNSA. CDR3 nucleotides: TGTGCCAGCAGCTTAGGGGGCCCAGATACGCAGTATTTT. Translating gives CASSLGGPDTQYF.

The chain carries TRBV15 and TRBJ2-1; maybe TRBD2 (6 bases). V was clipped by 5 bases and J by 1 base, with 9 bases between them. The germline V gene has CDR1 LNHNV and CDR2 YYDKDF (reference sequence). The CDR3 is 14 residues long. CDR3 DNA: TGTGCCACCAGCCGCCTAGCGTCCTACAATGAGCAGTTCTTC. It yields the protein CATSRLASYNEQFF.

This clone was recorded a few times. The J gene is TRBJ1-6, the V gene TRBV14, with 7 bases that match TRBD1. Per the germline V gene, CDR1 is SGHDN and CDR2 is FVKESK. V lost 6 bases and J lost 5; bases outside the gene matches: 10. This CDR3 has 16 amino acids. The chain's CDR3 is CASRPSGTANNSPLHF. The CDR3 DNA follows: TGTGCCAGCAGACCCTCCGGGACAGCTAATAATTCACCCCTCCACTTT.

In the case of this clone: Other DNA variants within this sample encode the same CDR3. This chain joins TRBV2 and TRBJ1-3; 7 bases align to TRBD1. The CDR3 consists of 12 residues. V trimming: 3 bases; J trimming: 7 bases; junction bases outside the gene matches: 0. Germline V gene data show CDR1 as SNHLY and CDR2 as FYNNEI. CDR3: CASSDRGNTIYF. CDR3 DNA sequence: TGTGCCAGCAGTGACAGGGGGAACACCATATATTTT.

This clone was picked up a small number of times. The chain is built from TRBV30 and TRBJ2-1; weak D call: TRBD1 (5 bases). V lost 1 base and J lost 10, with 8 bases in between. The CDR3 loop spans 11 amino acids. Germline CDR1 and CDR2: GTSNPN and SVGIG (reference sequence). The chain's CDR3 is CAWSGGVEQFF. The CDR3, as DNA: TGTGCCTGGAGTGGGGGCGTCGAGCAGTTCTTC.

This clone was observed a few times. The chain links TRBV14 to TRBJ2-1, with a tentative D call TRBD2 (5 bases). CDR3 length equals 15 residues. Germline values: CDR1 SGHDN, CDR2 FVKESK. Trimming stripped 3 bases from V and 3 bases from J, with 12 bases between. The CDR3 nucleotides are TGTGCCAGCAGCCAGAAGCGGTGGATCTACAATGAGCAGTTCTTC. This sequence encodes CASSQKRWIYNEQFF.

The chain carries TRBV9 and TRBJ2-1; D is ambiguous. Germline CDR1 SGDLS, CDR2 YYNGEE. The CDR3 consists of 14 residues. The ends were cut back, 0 bases at V and 9 bases at J, with 13 bases in the middle. Here the CDR3 DNA reads TGTGCCAGCAGCGTAGCTACCCAGAGAGGTGAGCAGTTCTTC. Its protein product is CASSVATQRGEQFF.

This clone was detected only a few times. The sample has other DNA sequences that encode this CDR3 too. V gene TRBV18 combines with J gene TRBJ1-1; 7 bases fit TRBD1. Germline V gene data show CDR1 as KGHSH and CDR2 as LQKENI. The CDR3 has 13 amino acids. V dropped 6 bases and J dropped 4; count of bases not matched to a gene: 5. The CDR3 nucleotides read TGTGCCAGCTCGCGGACAGGTGGCACTGAAGCTTTCTTT. Protein product: CASSRTGGTEAFF.

This clone was seen more than once but under ten times. This chain links TRBV7-9 with TRBJ2-7; D is perhaps TRBD2 (7 bases). V shed 11 bases and J shed 0 bases, with 11 bases lying between them. Per the germline V gene, CDR1 is SEHNR and CDR2 is FQNEAQ (reference sequence). The CDR3 runs 12 residues. The CDR3 spells CAGAGASYEQYF. The CDR3 nucleotides read TGTGCCGGGGCGGGGGCCTCCTACGAGCAGTACTTC.

The J gene is TRBJ2-3, the V gene TRBV9, with D possibly being TRBD2 (5 bases). Germline V gene data show CDR1 as SGDLS and CDR2 as YYNGEE. Trimming cost V 7 bases and J 2 bases, with 11 bases left between them. The CDR3 totals 13 residues. CDR3 bases: TGTGCCAGCTCCCTCGGGATCACAGATACGCAGTATTTT. It is translated as CASSLGITDTQYF.

The chain couples TRBV9 to TRBJ2-5, with D perhaps matching TRBD1 (5 bases). There are 14 residues in the CDR3. Per the germline V gene, CDR1 is SGDLS and CDR2 is YYNGEE. Trimming stripped 4 bases from V and 1 base from J, with 11 bases between. CDR3 loop: CASSRDSLQETQYF. CDR3 nucleotide sequence: TGTGCCAGCAGCCGCGACAGCCTCCAAGAGACCCAGTACTTC.

The rearrangement joins TRBV9 to TRBJ2-1, with D possibly being TRBD2 (6 bases). Germline V gene lookup returns CDR1 SGDLS and CDR2 YYNGEE. The CDR3 sequence is 17 residues long. V lost 0 bases, J lost 8 bases, and 21 bases lay in between. CDR3 sequence reads: CASSVAPEGTGEDEQFF. The CDR3 region has the DNA TGTGCCAGCAGCGTAGCTCCCGAGGGGACGGGGGAAGATGAGCAGTTCTTC.